These 19 T cell receptor beta chains share one sample of origin, sequenced in a study of cytomegalovirus exposure and HLA in healthy donors. The PCR made use of 60 Vbeta and 13 Jbeta primers. Method: immunoSEQ multiplex PCR; TCRdb's copy keeps in-frame clones and lacks some. This table holds some 120,000 clones, about 66% found once. Sample: PBMCs. The receptors originated from a man aged 25-45 years in good health and CMV-seropositive.

The chain combines TRBV7-2 with TRBJ1-4; D is uncertain. Germline CDR1 is SGHTA and CDR2 is FQGNSA. V was pared by 5 bases and J by 7 bases, with 23 bases between. This CDR3 contains 17 residues. CDR3 amino acids: CASSQNSPAGKGEKLFF. The CDR3 nucleotides read TGTGCCAGCAGCCAAAACAGCCCGGCGGGGAAAGGTGAAAAACTGTTTTTT.

This clone was observed once. CDR3 residues: CSARDRGSGYGYTF. CDR3 DNA: TGCAGCGCTCGGGACAGGGGGAGCGGGTATGGCTACACCTTC. The chain carries TRBV29-1 and TRBJ1-2; 11 bases match TRBD1. Germline V lookup: CDR1 SQVTM, CDR2 ANQGSEA. V shed 7 bases and J 5 bases; nucleotides not matched to a gene: 9. The CDR3 sequence is 14 residues long.

The chain combines TRBV29-1 with TRBJ1-2; D possibly corresponds to TRBD1 (6 bases). The germline V and J ends were trimmed by 4 bases and 8 bases, with 14 bases remaining between them. CDR3 length: 12 residues. The germline V gene encodes CDR1 SQVTM and CDR2 ANQGSEA. CDR3 coding DNA: TGCAGCGTTGTAAGGCCAGGGGACGGCTACACCTTC. It is translated as CSVVRPGDGYTF.

The CDR3 DNA reads TGTGCCAGCAGCCACAAGTCGCCCGGGGCTAGCGGGATTCAGGGGGAGCAGTTCTTC. This sequence encodes CASSHKSPGASGIQGEQFF. The chain joins TRBV4-2 to TRBJ2-1; 9 nucleotides agree with TRBD2. V dropped 3 bases and J dropped 10; count of bases not matched to a gene: 22. This CDR3 region has 19 residues. Germline CDR1 is LGHNA and CDR2 is YNFKEQ.

Details on this clone: The identical CDR3 is also encoded by other nucleotide sequences in the sample. The rearrangement uses TRBV5-4 and TRBJ1-1; the D gene is possibly TRBD1 (5 bases). CDR3 length equals 16 residues. The V end lost 4 bases, the J end lost 0 bases, and 16 bases lay between the germline ends. Germline CDR1 SGHNT, CDR2 YYREEE (reference sequence). The CDR3 is CASSLETGRLNTEAFF. Written as DNA, the CDR3 is TGTGCCAGCAGCCTGGAAACAGGTCGTTTGAACACTGAAGCTTTCTTT.

The V and J genes are TRBV7-2 and TRBJ2-1; D may be TRBD2 (7 bases). Trimming removed 1 base at V and 4 bases at J, with 14 bases between. Germline V lookup: CDR1 SGHTA, CDR2 FQGNSA. The CDR3 contains 16 residues. The CDR3 DNA reads as TGTGCCAGCAGCTTAGTAAGGGGGGAGGGTTACAATGAGCAGTTCTTC. Translation: CASSLVRGEGYNEQFF.

This chain joins TRBV19 and TRBJ2-7, with 7 bases aligning to TRBD1. CDR3 length: 15 amino acids. Germline CDR1 is LNHDA and CDR2 is SQIVND (reference sequence). V shed 3 bases, J shed 6 bases, and the junction held 11 bases outside the gene matches. The CDR3 is CASSIVQRAGGEQYF. The CDR3 DNA is TGTGCCAGTAGTATTGTTCAGAGGGCAGGGGGCGAGCAGTACTTC.

Comment on this clone: Mismatch with germline at one junction end may stem from a read error. The CDR3 DNA follows: TGTTCCAGCAGCTTACCCGGGACTTTCGTAGCCAAAAACATTCAGTACTTC. It encodes CSSSLPGTFVAKNIQYF. This rearrangement joins TRBV7-9 to TRBJ2-4, with TRBD2 as a possible D gene (6 bases). The CDR3 consists of 17 residues. Germline V gives CDR1 SEHNR, CDR2 FQNEAQ (reference sequence).

About this clone itself: One end of the junction is discordant with germline, which a read error may explain. The CDR3 reads CASSPLPSGRGIDTQYF. The DNA for the CDR3 is TGTGCCAGCTCGCCACTGCCTAGCGGGAGAGGAATAGATACGCAGTATTTT. The chain is built from TRBV18 and TRBJ2-3; 10 bases fit TRBD2. The CDR3 is 17 residues long. Germline values: CDR1 KGHSH, CDR2 LQKENI.

Concerning this clone: The germline gene is not matched at one end of the junction; a read error may be the cause. The gene calls are TRBV5-1 and TRBJ1-1, with a possible D match to TRBD1 (6 bases). The CDR3 runs to 16 residues. The germline V gene has CDR1 SGHRS and CDR2 YFSETQ. CDR3 protein: CASRKTWGQLNTAAFF. Here the CDR3 DNA reads TGCGCCAGCAGAAAAACTTGGGGGCAGTTAAACACTGCAGCTTTCTTT.

The chain combines TRBV19 with TRBJ1-1; TRBD1 matches at 8 bases. The CDR3 is made up of 15 amino acids. Germline V CDR1 and CDR2: LNHDA, SQIVND (reference sequence). Unmatched junction bases numbered 5, after V lost 4 bases and J lost 1 base. In DNA, the CDR3 is TGTGCCAGTAGTACTCAGGGGGCACGGAACACTGAAGCTTTCTTT. Translation: CASSTQGARNTEAFF.

This clone was seen a few times. The chain uses TRBV18 and TRBJ2-2; D call uncertain. The V gene lost 2 bases and the J gene lost 3 bases, with 10 bases spanning the gap. Per the germline V gene, CDR1 is KGHSH and CDR2 is LQKENI. This CDR3 comprises 15 residues. The CDR3 region has the DNA TGTGCCAGCTCACCAGCTTTTTCGGACACCGGGGAGCTGTTTTTT. Its translation: CASSPAFSDTGELFF.

The gene calls are TRBV14 and TRBJ1-2; D uncertain. The CDR3 length is 14 residues. The ends were cut back, 3 bases at V and 4 bases at J, with 12 bases in the middle. Looked up from germline, CDR1 is SGHDN and CDR2 is FVKESK. The DNA of the CDR3 is TGTGCCAGCAGCCAGATGTCGGGTATCTATGGCTACACCTTC. This encodes CASSQMSGIYGYTF.

The chain joins TRBV21-1 to TRBJ2-7; TRBD1, the D gene given by the table, was not confirmed from the DNA. TRBV21-1 is a pseudogene segment. This CDR3 spans 17 amino acids. The CDR3 bases are TGTGCCAGCGGGGATAGGACAGGGAGGTGTGGCTACTACGAGCAGTACTTC. This translates into CASGDRTGRCGYYEQYF.

The chain links TRBV30 to TRBJ2-1, with TRBD2 identical over 8 bases. The CDR3 spans 17 residues. The germline V gene encodes CDR1 GTSNPN and CDR2 SVGIG (reference sequence). The trim removed 3 bases at V and 6 bases at J, leaving 16 bases unmatched. The CDR3 bases are TGTGCCTGGAGGGGGCGCAAAGGACTAGCTTCTCTCAATGAGCAGTTCTTC. Its translation is CAWRGRKGLASLNEQFF.

The genes are TRBV25-1 and TRBJ2-3; the match to TRBD2 covers 12 bases. Per germline, CDR1 MGHDK and CDR2 SYGVNS. Germline trimming cut 4 bases from V and 5 bases from J; bases unmatched to any gene: 13. This CDR3 has 18 residues. The CDR3 nucleotides are TGTGCCAGCAGTGGCCCCCAGGGACTAGCGGGTACGAAAGATACGCAGTATTTT. This gives the protein CASSGPQGLAGTKDTQYF.

The V gene is TRBV6-5, the J gene TRBJ2-5; 9 bases are shared with TRBD1. The J call may be wrong; the DNA end is better matched by TRBJ2-7. This CDR3 is 14 amino acids long. Germline V gene lookup returns CDR1 MNHEY and CDR2 SVGAGI. CDR3 region: CASRTGGRSYEQYF. The CDR3 bases are TGTGCCAGCAGAACAGGGGGCCGTTCCTACGAGCAGTACTTC.

The chain employs TRBV7-3 and TRBJ2-3; 12 nucleotides line up with TRBD2. The CDR3 is made up of 16 amino acids. Germline loops: CDR1 SGHTA, CDR2 FQGTGA. The V gene end was trimmed by 2 bases and the J gene end by 0 bases; junction bases not matched to a gene: 0. The CDR3 sequence: CASSLGLAGSTDTQYF. CDR3 sequence (DNA): TGTGCCAGCAGCTTAGGACTAGCGGGAAGCACAGATACGCAGTATTTT. Complete variable domain (other parts from reference TRBV7-3 and TRBJ2-3): GAGVSQTPSNKVTEKGKYVELRCDPISGHTALYWYRQSLGQGPEFLIYFQGTGAADDSGLPNDRFFAVRPEGSVSTLKIQRTERGDSAVYLCASSLGLAGSTDTQYFGPGTRLTVL.

The table lists this clone with a count of one. The CDR3 protein is CASSPPRAQGVGEQYF. The CDR3 nucleotides are TGTGCCAGCAGCCCACCCCGCGCGCAGGGCGTGGGAGAGCAGTACTTC. This chain joins TRBV27 and TRBJ2-7; D is perhaps TRBD1 (5 bases). V lost 6 bases and J lost 7, with 25 bases in between. Germline V gene lookup returns CDR1 MNHEY and CDR2 SMNVEV (reference sequence). The CDR3 totals 16 residues.